The T cell receptor (beta chain) described here comes from a study of cytomegalovirus exposure and HLA in healthy donors. Points from the study as a whole: Roughly even sequencing depth across donors was the assumption behind the presence/absence analyses. The investigators catalogued 150 to 200 TCR beta chains as cytomegalovirus-associated. Prior analysis indicated that the majority of TCR beta V segments exhibited productivity approximately 87% or approximately 30% of the time. An analysis that came later showed most CMV-associated TCR beta chains appearing HLA-restricted.

Germline V CDR1 and CDR2: MNHNS, SASEGT. This CDR3 region has 16 residues. V lost 1 base and J lost 6; bases outside the gene matches: 8. PCR amplification relied on 60 Vbeta primers (plus 13 Jbeta primers). The repertoire was sequenced with immunoSEQ multiplex PCR; TCRdb's copy has only in-frame clones and lacks some. The sample includes some 150,000 clones, roughly 79% of them seen just once. For this clone: Antigen: not known.

The gene calls are TRBV6-1 and TRBJ1-5; 8 positions match TRBD1. The sample was PBMCs. The TCR sequence derives from a woman in her forties in good health and CMV-seronegative. CDR3 DNA sequence: TGTGCCAGCAGTGAAGTACAGGGGGTCCTAGGTCAGCCCCAGCATTTT. Protein product: CASSEVQGVLGQPQHF.